Reported below is one T cell receptor (beta chain). This sample was included in a study of blood T cell repertoires in COVID-19. The CDR3 contains 16 residues. Per the germline V gene, CDR1 is SGHRS and CDR2 is YFSETQ. V was shortened by 0 bases and J by 1 base, with 10 bases between the two germline ends. Libraries were prepared by immunoSEQ multiplex PCR; TCRdb keeps only in-frame clonotypes and omits some of them. The table records 150,000 to 200,000 clones, over 70% of them present only once. The sequencing sample was made of PBMCs or T cells enriched from blood (not recorded which). The chain couples TRBV5-1 to TRBJ2-2; D may be TRBD2 (5 bases). The sequence was obtained from a woman aged 50 to 60 in a cohort exposed to, infected with or recovered from COVID-19 (not recorded which). The CDR3 spells CASSLVPRVNTGELFF. The CDR3 DNA follows: TGCGCCAGCAGCTTGGTTCCGCGGGTGAACACCGGGGAGCTGTTTTTT.